This T cell receptor (beta chain) was sequenced during a study of T and B cells in COVID-19 patients. The overall study: COVID-19 patients gave peripheral blood either during active infection or after recovery. Critical illness requiring mechanical ventilation or extracorporeal membrane oxygenation affected about 60% of the roughly 20 active-infection patients. Study-wide points: Exclusive to the recovered cohort were a few thousand TCR clusters, 25 to 35 of them with low generation probability. In COVID-19 patients, T cell receptor beta variable and joining gene use was reportedly strongly skewed.

From blood, about 220-500 ng of genomic DNA served as TRB template. Germline V CDR1 and CDR2: DFQATT, SNEGSKA (reference sequence). The CDR3 is 18 amino acids. BIOMED2 TRB-A/B primer pools were used in multiplex TRB PCR. TCRdb processed the multiplex PCR reads anew with MiXCR; each CDR3 protein has one entry. The data contain 15,000 or so distinct CDR3 sequences, under 35% of them singletons. A note on this clonotype: No antigen is known for it.

The receptor comes from a human donor who had recovered from COVID-19. Specimen: blood. The chain employs TRBV20-1 and TRBJ2-7, with TRBD1 matching over 7 bases. CDR3 loop: CRTTPSQTGTRNSYEQYF. The DNA of the CDR3 is TGCAGGACGACCCCTAGTCAGACAGGGACCCGTAACTCCTACGAGCAGTACTTC.